This TCR beta chain was sequenced in a study of blood T cell repertoires in COVID-19. Study information: Samples taken during acute and convalescent COVID-19 were collected in the United States, Italy and Spain. Sources were T cells, B-cell-depleted T cells, or PBMCs; the material itself was cDNA or gDNA.

The data were produced by immunoSEQ multiplex PCR, yet TCRdb's version contains in-frame clones alone and is incomplete. This sample has approximately 200,000 clones, with roughly 88% found just once. Individuals aged roughly 18 to 95 years were recruited from 20 to 25 US areas. Recovered status applied to Cohort 3 donors who had two consecutive negative PCRs. It also applied to those with clearance or with symptom resolution. With 8 bases removed from V and 0 bases from J, the gap between germline ends came to 10 bases. The CDR3 totals 14 residues. From germline, CDR1 is MDHEN and CDR2 SYDVKM. The sequence was collected from a woman in her twenties or thirties who had recovered from COVID-19. This chain uses TRBV28 with TRBJ1-4; D gene uncertain. The sequenced sample consisted of PBMCs or T cells enriched from blood (not recorded which). CDR3 sequence reads: CASRGFATNEKLFF. The DNA for the CDR3 is TGTGCCAGCCGGGGTTTTGCAACTAATGAAAAACTGTTTTTT.